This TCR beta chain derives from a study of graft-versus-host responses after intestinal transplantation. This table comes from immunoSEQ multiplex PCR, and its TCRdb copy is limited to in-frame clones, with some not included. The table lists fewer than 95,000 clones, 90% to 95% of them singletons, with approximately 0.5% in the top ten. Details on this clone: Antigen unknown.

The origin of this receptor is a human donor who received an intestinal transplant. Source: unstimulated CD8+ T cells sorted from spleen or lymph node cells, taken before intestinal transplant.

The CDR3: CASSPQSGRYEQYF. CDR3 DNA: TGTGCCAGTAGTCCCCAGTCGGGGAGGTACGAGCAGTACTTC. The chain joins TRBV19 to TRBJ2-7; TRBD2 is a possible D gene (6 bases). The CDR3 extends over 14 amino acids. Germline CDR1 is LNHDA and CDR2 is SQIVND (reference sequence). V was trimmed by 5 bases and J by 4 bases, leaving 15 bases between them.